These 23 T cell receptor beta chains share one sample of origin, sequenced in a study of shared clonotypes between healthy human individuals. Profiled with immunoSEQ multiplex PCR; TCRdb holds only in-frame clones, not every one. The table lists about 1 million clones, around four fifths of them singletons. The sequenced sample consisted of memory CD4+ T cells sorted from blood. The subset here: CD45RA-negative fraction. The receptor source for this set is a man between 18 and 35 years old in good health.

As concerns this clone: A much larger clone lies one base from this, so it may be a read error. Other DNA sequences in this specimen translate into the identical CDR3. The V gene is TRBV7-2, the J gene TRBJ1-5, with D unclear. V was pared by 2 bases and J by 0 bases, with 2 bases between. Looked up from germline, CDR1 is SGHTA and CDR2 is FQGNSA. The CDR3 extends over 13 amino acids. DNA for the CDR3: TGTGCCAGCAGCTTAAATAGCAATCAGCCCCAGCATTTT. This gives the protein CASSLNSNQPQHF.

This clone was recorded only once. Other DNA sequences of this sample code for an identical CDR3. The chain employs TRBV5-6 and TRBJ1-2; D is unclear. The CDR3 spans 13 residues. V lost 1 base and J 3 bases, leaving 7 bases between the germline ends. Germline CDR1 reads SGHDT; CDR2 reads YYEEEE. CDR3 DNA: TGTGCCAGCAGCTTGACAGAGTACTATGGCTACACCTTC. This encodes CASSLTEYYGYTF.

This clone was seen a single time. The rearrangement links TRBV7-2 to TRBJ2-5; tentatively, D is TRBD1 or TRBD2 (5 bases each). The germline V gene has CDR1 SGHTA and CDR2 FQGNSA. V was pared by 5 bases and J by 4 bases, with 17 bases between. The CDR3 extends over 15 amino acids. DNA for the CDR3: TGTGCCAGCAGCCGGGGCGGCTCCACCACAGAGACCCAGTACTTC. It is translated as CASSRGGSTTETQYF.

The chain joins TRBV10-2 to TRBJ1-3; TRBD1 is a possible D gene (5 bases). CDR1 WSHSY and CDR2 SAAADI come from the germline V gene. Trimming removed 0 bases from V and 4 bases from J, with 13 bases in between. CDR3 length: 16 amino acids. The CDR3 sequence: CASSESGWGRGNTIYF. Written as DNA, the CDR3 is TGCGCCAGCAGTGAGTCGGGTTGGGGACGAGGAAACACCATATATTTT.

V and J are TRBV10-3 and TRBJ2-7, with D uncertain. The CDR3 has 15 amino acids. CDR1 and CDR2 from the germline V gene are ENHRY and SYGVKD. The V and J ends lost 2 bases and 1 base respectively, with 12 bases between them. DNA of the CDR3: TGTGCCATCAGTGAGGGAGTAAGTGGATCCTACGAGCAGTACTTC. It codes for CAISEGVSGSYEQYF.

DNA of the CDR3: TGTGCCAGCAGCGCTCTAGCGGGTGCCACAGATACGCAGTATTTT. As protein: CASSALAGATDTQYF. The V gene is TRBV9, the J gene TRBJ2-3; 8 positions agree with TRBD2. Germline V gives CDR1 SGDLS, CDR2 YYNGEE. The V segment lost 3 bases and the J segment 2 bases; nucleotides outside the gene matches: 5. The length of the CDR3 is 15 residues.

The chain joins TRBV2 to TRBJ1-2; D remains ambiguous. The CDR3 is 12 residues long. Germline CDR1 and CDR2: SNHLY and FYNNEI. The germline V and J ends were trimmed by 4 bases and 4 bases, with 7 bases remaining between them. The CDR3 spells CASSVGTYGYTF. The DNA for the CDR3 is TGTGCCAGCAGTGTCGGCACCTATGGCTACACCTTC.

CDR3 sequence: CASSPPTGAGTEAFF. Here the CDR3 DNA reads TGTGCCAGCTCACCACCGACAGGGGCAGGGACTGAAGCTTTCTTT. The V gene is TRBV18, the J gene TRBJ1-1; 8 nucleotides agree with TRBD1. From germline, CDR1 is KGHSH and CDR2 LQKENI. The CDR3 has 15 amino acids. The ends lost 0 bases at V and 5 bases at J; junction bases unmatched: 5.

J is TRBJ2-5 and V is TRBV6-1; D perhaps matches TRBD1 (6 bases). The CDR3 totals 15 residues. Germline V CDR1 and CDR2: MNHNS, SASEGT. V lost 1 base to trimming and J lost 3 bases, with 12 bases between them. This chain's CDR3 is CASSEVLAGEETQYF. For the CDR3, the DNA is TGTGCCAGCAGTGAAGTATTGGCAGGGGAAGAGACCCAGTACTTC.

This clone came up a few times. The genes are TRBV7-6 and TRBJ1-1; D is perhaps TRBD1 (5 bases). The germline gives CDR1 SGHVS, CDR2 FNYEAQ. Trimming removed 1 base from V and 4 bases from J, with 10 bases in between. This CDR3 contains 14 residues. The CDR3 DNA reads TGTGCCAGCAGCTTAGAGGAGGGGACCACTGAAGCTTTCTTT. Translating gives CASSLEEGTTEAFF.

This chain links TRBV29-1 with TRBJ2-2; D is undetermined. Germline V gene data show CDR1 as SQVTM and CDR2 as ANQGSEA. The CDR3 extends over 14 amino acids. The V gene lost 3 bases and the J gene lost 0 bases, with 8 bases spanning the gap. The CDR3 nucleotides are TGCAGCGTTGAGCAGAACGCGAACACCGGGGAGCTGTTTTTT. Its protein is CSVEQNANTGELFF.

This clone has at least ten counts. The rearrangement uses TRBV7-2 and TRBJ1-6; D gene unclear. Germline V CDR1 and CDR2: SGHTA, FQGNSA. The V and J ends lost 2 bases and 6 bases respectively, with 2 bases between them. The CDR3 is made up of 12 amino acids. The CDR3 DNA sequence: TGTGCCAGCAGCTTATTTAATTCACCCCTCCACTTT. This sequence encodes CASSLFNSPLHF.

This clone appeared a few times. The genes are TRBV2 and TRBJ2-5; TRBD1 might be the D (5 bases). This CDR3 spans 14 amino acids. V shed 8 bases and J shed 5 bases, with 18 bases lying between them. CDR1 is SNHLY, CDR2 FYNNEI, per germline. This chain's CDR3 is CASGQPGQGETQYF. The CDR3 DNA follows: TGTGCCAGCGGCCAACCTGGCCAGGGTGAGACCCAGTACTTC.

This chain joins TRBV4-1 and TRBJ1-4; D call uncertain. CDR3 length: 16 amino acids. V was trimmed by 4 bases and J by 2 bases, leaving 14 bases between them. Germline V gives CDR1 MGHRA, CDR2 YSYEKL. The CDR3 sequence is CASSLNPRTTNEKLFF. CDR3 DNA: TGCGCCAGCAGCCTAAATCCTAGGACTACTAATGAAAAACTGTTTTTT.

V usage is TRBV10-3 and J usage is TRBJ2-5; TRBD2 matches at 7 bases. Germline assignment: CDR1 ENHRY and CDR2 SYGVKD. The CDR3 is 13 residues long. V was clipped by 10 bases and J by 4 bases; unmatched bases: 9. The CDR3 region has the DNA TGTGCCACAGCGCCTACGGGGGGAGAGACCCAGTACTTC. Translating gives CATAPTGGETQYF.

This chain links TRBV11-2 with TRBJ1-1; the D is unclear. V lost 5 bases to trimming and J lost 6 bases, with 16 bases between them. CDR1 is SGHAT, CDR2 FQNNGV, per germline. The CDR3 has 14 amino acids. The CDR3 spells CASSPSGIKAEAFF. The CDR3 nucleotides are TGTGCCAGCAGCCCCTCGGGAATAAAGGCTGAAGCTTTCTTT. Full variable domain (rest looked up from reference TRBV11-2 and TRBJ1-1): EAGVAQSPRYKIIEKRQSVAFWCNPISGHATLYWYQQILGQGPKLLIQFQNNGVVDDSQLPKDRFSAERLKGVDSTLKIQPAKLEDSAVYLCASSPSGIKAEAFFGQGTRLTVV.

In its sample, this clone was seen once. This chain links TRBV5-1 with TRBJ2-5; 8 nucleotides match TRBD2. Unmatched junction bases numbered 16, after V lost 0 bases and J lost 6 bases. The V gene's germline CDR1 is SGHRS and CDR2 YFSETQ. CDR3 size: 18 residues. CDR3: CASSLAFYGGAIVKTQYF. The CDR3 DNA is TGCGCCAGCAGCTTGGCCTTTTACGGGGGGGCCATTGTAAAGACCCAGTACTTC.

This chain uses TRBV6-6 with TRBJ2-3; D uncertain. Looked up from germline, CDR1 is MNHNY and CDR2 is SVGAGI (reference sequence). The CDR3 loop spans 12 amino acids. V lost 6 bases and J lost 4, with 8 bases in between. This CDR3 reads CASSSSADTQYF. In DNA, the CDR3 is TGTGCCAGCAGCTCGTCAGCAGATACGCAGTATTTT.

The chain links TRBV7-2 to TRBJ2-4; D is uncertain. Germline loops: CDR1 SGHTA, CDR2 FQGNSA. V lost 2 bases and J 2 bases, leaving 7 bases between the germline ends. CDR3 length: 14 residues. CDR3 bases: TGTGCCAGCAGCTTAACCTCCACCAAAAACATTCAGTACTTC. Amino acids: CASSLTSTKNIQYF.

This clone showed up many times. This rearrangement joins TRBV2 to TRBJ2-7; tentatively, D is TRBD2 (5 bases). Germline V gene lookup returns CDR1 SNHLY and CDR2 FYNNEI. CDR3 length equals 13 residues. V was pared by 7 bases and J by 0 bases, with 10 bases between. Here the CDR3 reads CASMWTGSYEQYF. The CDR3 DNA follows: TGTGCCAGCATGTGGACTGGCTCCTACGAGCAGTACTTC.

This clone was seen only once. V usage is TRBV6-1 and J usage is TRBJ1-5, with 9 positions matching TRBD1. CDR3 size: 16 residues. Germline V gene sequence: CDR1 MNHNS, CDR2 SASEGT. Losses at the gene ends were 4 bases for V and 4 bases for J; bases not matched to a gene: 8. Here the CDR3 DNA reads TGTGCCAGCAGTGCGACAGGGGGGGGTTTTAATCAGCCCCAGCATTTT. Translation gives CASSATGGGFNQPQHF.

As DNA, the CDR3 is TGCGCCAGCAGCCATCTGGTGGCAGCGGGGGGGCGGGAAAACATTCAGTACTTC. Its protein product is CASSHLVAAGGRENIQYF. The chain couples TRBV4-1 to TRBJ2-4, with TRBD2 identical over 10 bases. Per germline, CDR1 MGHRA and CDR2 YSYEKL. The CDR3 loop spans 18 amino acids. Trimming at V came to 3 bases and at J to 5 bases, leaving 13 bases not matched to a gene.

CDR3 loop: CASSGLAGVNTGELFF. The CDR3 DNA follows: TGCGCCAGCAGCGGGCTAGCGGGGGTGAACACCGGGGAGCTGTTTTTT. This chain links TRBV5-1 with TRBJ2-2; 10 bases line up with TRBD2. The CDR3 is made up of 16 amino acids. The trim removed 4 bases at V and 1 base at J, leaving 4 bases unmatched. Germline-derived CDR1 and CDR2 are SGHRS and YFSETQ. Supplemented by reference TRBV5-1 and TRBJ2-2, the full variable domain reads KAGVTQTPRYLIKTRGQQVTLSCSPISGHRSVSWYQQTPGQGLQFLFEYFSETQRNKGNFPGRFSGRQFSNSRSEMNVSTLELGDSALYLCASSGLAGVNTGELFFGEGSRLTVL.